The source of this T cell receptor (beta chain) is a study of T-cell reconstitution after alpha-beta-depleted transplantation in children. Whole-study findings and limits: Certain patients had high TCRbeta diversity at day 60, and it came from recipient T cells and thymic progenitors that survived. About two months after transplant, alpha-beta T cells reportedly came from several hundred expanded graft clones.

This CDR3 is built from 15 residues. The V gene's germline CDR1 is ENHRY and CDR2 SYGVKD. The junction had 13 bases not matched to a gene; V was cut back by 6 bases and J by 8 bases. Ten or more counts support this clonotype. No antigen is known for it. TCRbeta library construction was performed incorporating unique molecular identifiers. MiXCR, applied by TCRdb to the PCR reads, yields one record per CDR3 protein. The sample gives fewer than 700,000 distinct CDR3 sequences, roughly 13% of which show up once; 2.2% is in the top ten. This TCR was sampled from a male patient younger than 18 who had a stem cell transplant for acute myeloid leukemia, so the T cells may come from the graft donor. The gene calls are TRBV10-3 and TRBJ2-3; 8 bases map to TRBD2. Sequenced material: PBMCs, mostly from graft donor cells, taken 360 days after TCRalphabeta/CD19-depleted stem cell transplant. Here the CDR3 reads CAISLNSGISGTQYF. CDR3 DNA sequence: TGTGCCATCAGCTTAAATAGCGGGATAAGCGGTACGCAGTATTTT.